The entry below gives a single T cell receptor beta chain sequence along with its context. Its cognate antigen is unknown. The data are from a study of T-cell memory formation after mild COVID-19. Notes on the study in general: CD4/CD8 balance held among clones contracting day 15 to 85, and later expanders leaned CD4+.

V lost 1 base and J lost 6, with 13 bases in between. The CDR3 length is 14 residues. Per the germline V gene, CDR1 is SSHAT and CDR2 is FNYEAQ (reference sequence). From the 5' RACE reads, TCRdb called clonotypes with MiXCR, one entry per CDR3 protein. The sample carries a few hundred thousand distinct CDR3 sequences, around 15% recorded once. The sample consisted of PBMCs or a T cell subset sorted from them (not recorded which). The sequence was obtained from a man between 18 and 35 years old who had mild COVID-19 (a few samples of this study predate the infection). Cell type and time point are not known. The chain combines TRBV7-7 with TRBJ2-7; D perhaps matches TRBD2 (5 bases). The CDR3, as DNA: TGTGCCAGCAGCTTAGTACTTTCCGGAGGCGAGCAGTACTTC. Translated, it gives CASSLVLSGGEQYF.